Here is one T cell receptor (beta chain) with its context. In its sample, this clonotype was seen a few times. The clone's antigen remains unknown. Base qualities are not provided; no much larger clone lies one nucleotide away. This sample is part of a study of identical twins (dated by TCRdb to about 2016). About the study as a whole: To test whether fetal clonotypes persist, the study used deep sequencing on TCR alpha and beta repertoires from monozygotic twins, unrelated adults of various ages, and cord blood. To rule out contamination, replicate twin experiments were performed at different times with different library preparation protocols.

Every donor was a healthy Caucasian. The twin cohort consisted of three pairs of female monozygotic twins, all aged roughly 18 to 29 years. Peripheral blood mononuclear cells were used as the source from which RNA for TCR libraries was isolated. The paper as a whole reports these results and caveats: Compared with coincidental sharing between unrelated individuals, an excess of low generation-probability sequences was observed among out-of-frame TCR alpha sequences shared between twins. Excess twin sharing in beta out-of-frame sequences was weaker because fewer shared sequences lowered the signal-to-noise ratio. In monozygotic twins, recombination models systematically underestimated out-of-frame TCR alpha sharing, but the models matched the sharing seen between unrelated individuals. Abundant cord blood beta clonotypes had fewer insertions, young adult naive repertoires showed a similar but weaker trend, and memory repertoires showed no such trend. Invariant T cells such as MAIT and iNKT could partly confound zero-insertion analyses, although diverse VJ usage argued against such confounding for most clonotypes. Because the same donors could not be followed over many years, the conclusions relied on cross-sectional statistical analysis.

Library generation was performed with 5' RACE. Sequencer: Illumina HiSeq 2000. A universal primer binding site was added through template switching, and the final cDNA carried a unique molecular identifier so that TCR cDNA molecules could be counted accurately. First-strand cDNA for TCR alpha and beta chains was synthesized from specific primers in the conserved constant-segment region. To control for contamination, every cDNA library was double barcoded, receiving both a SMART-Mk sample barcode and Illumina barcodes. TruSeq adapter sequences and Illumina sample barcodes were added in two successive PCR steps. The Illumina HiSeq platform was used with custom primers to sequence TCR alpha and beta cDNA libraries. The published analysis was carried out like this. MiGEC was used to process raw reads and extract unique molecular identifiers, and MiXCR was used to find CDR3 positions. For each individual, recombination models were inferred using an EM algorithm with the repgenHMM and IGoR tools. Shared clonotypes were analyzed with the tcR package in R, and sharing was normalized by the product of cloneset sizes. Out-of-frame nonproductive sequences were analyzed to study raw recombination free of thymic and clonal selection effects. The public reads were reprocessed in TCRdb via fastp at Q25 and MiXCR, keeping in-frame beta chains. Each entry merges the rows of one CDR3 protein and shows their most common DNA and genes. These V and J calls rely on TCRdb rather than the paper's analysis. This sample gives roughly 570,000 distinct CDR3 sequences in total; nearly 10% of them show up just once. The leading ten clones occupy approximately 3.2% of the sample.

The germline V gene supplies CDR1 SGHTA and CDR2 FQGNSA. The CDR3 holds 14 amino acids from the cysteine to the phenylalanine. Kept here is only the CDR3 DNA, which spans 42 bases and is read in frame from base 1. The trim is 3 bases for V and 0 bases for J, with a gap of 9 bases between the germline ends. These records were also assigned to another study, of yellow fever vaccine responses in identical twins. As that second paper reports: According to the authors, the vaccine-induced T cell response in identical twins seemed to be partly convergent and partly specific to each individual. The study precisely tracked vaccine-responding T cell clones in identical twins.

The sample was PBMCs. This TCR was sampled from a woman aged 18-29 years in good health. The chain was built from TRBV7-2 and TRBJ2-7; matching of 5 bases hints at TRBD1 as the D gene. DNA sequence: TGTGCCAGCAGCTTGGACATCTTCTCCTACGAGCAGTACTTC. This translates into CASSLDIFSYEQYF.